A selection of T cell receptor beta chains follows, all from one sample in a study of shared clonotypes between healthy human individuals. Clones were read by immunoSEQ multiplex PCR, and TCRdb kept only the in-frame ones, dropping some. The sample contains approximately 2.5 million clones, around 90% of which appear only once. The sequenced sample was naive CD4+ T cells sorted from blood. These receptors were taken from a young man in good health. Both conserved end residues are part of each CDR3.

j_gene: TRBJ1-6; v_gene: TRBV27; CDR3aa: CASSSTARGFNSPLHF
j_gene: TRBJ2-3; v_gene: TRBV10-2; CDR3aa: CASSVKVFPWGLAAGTDTQYF
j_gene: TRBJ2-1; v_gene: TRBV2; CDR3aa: CASSEAPPGQGRNEQFF
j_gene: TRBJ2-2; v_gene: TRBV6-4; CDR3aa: CASSALQDTGELFF
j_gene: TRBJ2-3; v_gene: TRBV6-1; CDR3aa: CASSEEGRGTDTQYF
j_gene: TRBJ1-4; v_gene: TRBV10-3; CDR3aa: CAISGSRGEGEKLFF
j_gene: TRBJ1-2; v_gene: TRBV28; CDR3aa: CASSLNYQAEGYGYTF
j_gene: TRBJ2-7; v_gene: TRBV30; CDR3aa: CAWSQSVAGPYEQYF
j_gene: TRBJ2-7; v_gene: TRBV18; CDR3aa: CASSATGGYEQYF
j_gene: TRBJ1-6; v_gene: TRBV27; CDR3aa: CASRAMGSPLHF
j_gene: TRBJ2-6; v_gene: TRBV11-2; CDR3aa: CASSLGQFSGANVLTF
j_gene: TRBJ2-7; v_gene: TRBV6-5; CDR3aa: CASSYSPSGNYEQYF
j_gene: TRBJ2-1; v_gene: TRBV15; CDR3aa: CATSRAGSGASYNEQFF
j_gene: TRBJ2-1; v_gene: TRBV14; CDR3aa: CASSQGQGGYNEQFF
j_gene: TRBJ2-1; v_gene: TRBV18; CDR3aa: CASSSSSYNEQFF
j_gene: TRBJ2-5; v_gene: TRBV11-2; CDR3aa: CASRAAGETQYF
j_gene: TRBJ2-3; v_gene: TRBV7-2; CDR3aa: CASRLHPSTDTQYF
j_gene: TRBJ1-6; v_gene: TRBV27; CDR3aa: CASSSSGSPLHF
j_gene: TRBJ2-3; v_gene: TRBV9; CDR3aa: CASSSNRLAGYTDTQYF
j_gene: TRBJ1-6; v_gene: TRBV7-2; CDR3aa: CASSLVGTGTSPLHF
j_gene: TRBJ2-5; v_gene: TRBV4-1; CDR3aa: CASALGGAGETQYF
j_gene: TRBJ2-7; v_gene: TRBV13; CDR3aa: CASSLLLTDSYEQYF
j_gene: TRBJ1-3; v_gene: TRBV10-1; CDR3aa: CASRTGPGNTIYF
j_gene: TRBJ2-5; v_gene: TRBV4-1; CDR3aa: CASSQDVFRAVQETQYF
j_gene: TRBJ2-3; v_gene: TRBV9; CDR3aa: CASSANVAAHSDTQYF
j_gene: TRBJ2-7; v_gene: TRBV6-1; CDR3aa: CASQNTGGESYEQYF
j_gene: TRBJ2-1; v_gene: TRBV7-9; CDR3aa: CASSQLDTIPLEQFF
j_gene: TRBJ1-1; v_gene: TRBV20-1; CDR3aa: CSAGRTEAFF
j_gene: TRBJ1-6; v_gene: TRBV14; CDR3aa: CASSQLTVGNSPLHF
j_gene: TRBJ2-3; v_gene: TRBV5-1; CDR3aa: CACGGGSTDTQYF